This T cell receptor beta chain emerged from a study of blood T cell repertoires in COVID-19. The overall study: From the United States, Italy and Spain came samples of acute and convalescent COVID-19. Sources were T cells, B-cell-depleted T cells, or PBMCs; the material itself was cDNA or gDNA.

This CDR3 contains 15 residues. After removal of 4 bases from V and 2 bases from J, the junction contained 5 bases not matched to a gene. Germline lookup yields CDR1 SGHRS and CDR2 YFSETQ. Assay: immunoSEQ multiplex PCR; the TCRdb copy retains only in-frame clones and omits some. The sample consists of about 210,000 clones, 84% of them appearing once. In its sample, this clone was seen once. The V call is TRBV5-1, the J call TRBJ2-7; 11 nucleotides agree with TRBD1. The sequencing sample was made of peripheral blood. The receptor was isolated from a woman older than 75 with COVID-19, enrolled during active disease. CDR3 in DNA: TGCGCCAGCAGCCTCGGGACAGGGGGGACCTACGAGCAGTACTTC. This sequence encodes CASSLGTGGTYEQYF.